This TCR beta chain was observed in a study of beta chain features in type 1 diabetes. Whole-study findings and limits: Any PCR bias toward short templates would affect both groups alike. Shorter TCRB CDR3s, moderately but significantly so, were found in Type 1 diabetes patients in all four CD4+ subsets.

Sequenced material consisted of expressed TCRB transcripts (all of the isolated RNA was reverse transcribed). Using immunoSEQ multiplex PCR, the repertoire was profiled, and TCRdb retains in-frame clones only, with some absent. The sample lists hundreds of thousands of clones, 10% to 15% occurring once. Worth noting for this clone: Its antigen is still unknown.

With V trimmed by 5 bases and J by 0 bases, 5 bases remained unmatched. The CDR3 runs 16 residues. The V gene's germline CDR1 is SEHNR and CDR2 FQNEAQ (reference sequence). Purities in excess of 98% were seen in all sorted populations. Sequences were obtained from naive CD4+ T cells from blood. This receptor was taken from a young woman with type 1 diabetes. The rearrangement uses TRBV7-9 and TRBJ2-1; 9 positions match TRBD2. CDR3 sequence: CASSVAGGGSYNEQFF. The DNA for the CDR3 is TGTGCCAGCAGCGTGGCGGGAGGGGGCTCCTACAATGAGCAGTTCTTC.